This is a list of T cell receptor beta chains from one sample in a study of CD8 T cells in ankylosing spondylitis. TCRdb re-derived calls from the 5' RACE reads in MiXCR, one entry per CDR3 protein. This table has about 800,000 distinct CDR3 sequences, about 12% appearing once. The sequenced material came from blood, either unsorted or a sorted T cell fraction (not recorded which). The receptor source for this set is a male donor with ankylosing spondylitis. Both conserved end residues are part of each CDR3. D genes are given only for firm matches. Clone size is shown for a subset of rows, as once, few, many or a class of expanded clone.

d_gene: TRBD1; abundance: NA; j_gene: TRBJ1-1; v_gene: TRBV20-1; CDR3aa: CSAWDSGATEAFF; CDR3nt: TGCAGTGCTTGGGACAGTGGGGCTACTGAAGCTTTCTTT
d_gene: NA; abundance: many; j_gene: TRBJ1-1; v_gene: TRBV29-1; CDR3aa: CSVGSEHTGPRGLNTEAFF; CDR3nt: TGCAGCGTTGGGTCAGAACATACCGGTCCCCGCGGACTGAACACTGAAGCTTTCTTT
d_gene: NA; abundance: few; j_gene: TRBJ2-5; v_gene: TRBV4-2; CDR3aa: CASSQDRTEETQYF; CDR3nt: TGTGCCAGCAGCCAAGATCGAACGGAAGAGACCCAGTACTTC
d_gene: TRBD2; abundance: few; j_gene: TRBJ2-1; v_gene: TRBV12-3/TRBV12-4; CDR3aa: CASRQGLAYNEQFF; CDR3nt: TGTGCCAGCAGGCAGGGACTAGCTTACAATGAGCAGTTCTTC
d_gene: NA; abundance: NA; j_gene: TRBJ2-7; v_gene: TRBV11-2; CDR3aa: CASSLRLGTPTYEQYF; CDR3nt: TGTGCCAGCAGCCTCAGACTAGGAACCCCGACCTACGAGCAGTACTTC
d_gene: NA; abundance: many; j_gene: TRBJ2-3; v_gene: TRBV20-1; CDR3aa: CSANRPDTQYF; CDR3nt: TGCAGTGCCAACCGCCCAGATACGCAGTATTTT
d_gene: TRBD1; abundance: few; j_gene: TRBJ1-1; v_gene: TRBV20-1; CDR3aa: CSARDPGQGEAFF; CDR3nt: TGCAGTGCTAGAGATCCCGGACAGGGTGAAGCTTTCTTT
d_gene: NA; abundance: few; j_gene: TRBJ1-1; v_gene: TRBV5-1; CDR3aa: CASSLVAGVDTEAFF; CDR3nt: TGCGCCAGCAGCTTGGTGGCAGGGGTGGACACTGAAGCTTTCTTT
d_gene: NA; abundance: NA; j_gene: TRBJ2-7; v_gene: TRBV10-3; CDR3aa: CATVDTGSPNEQYF; CDR3nt: TGTGCCACTGTGGATACAGGGTCCCCAAACGAGCAGTACTTC
d_gene: TRBD1; abundance: few; j_gene: TRBJ2-3; v_gene: TRBV4-3; CDR3aa: CASSQETGEGTDTQYF; CDR3nt: TGCGCCAGCAGCCAGGAGACAGGGGAAGGCACAGATACGCAGTATTTT
d_gene: NA; abundance: many; j_gene: TRBJ2-2; v_gene: TRBV7-2; CDR3aa: CASSLRVGANTGELFF; CDR3nt: TGTGCCAGCAGCTTACGCGTCGGAGCAAACACCGGGGAGCTGTTTTTT
d_gene: NA; abundance: NA; j_gene: TRBJ2-5; v_gene: TRBV11-2; CDR3aa: CASSYPSQETQYF; CDR3nt: TGTGCCAGCAGCTACCCCAGTCAAGAGACCCAGTACTTC
d_gene: NA; abundance: many; j_gene: TRBJ2-2; v_gene: TRBV5-1; CDR3aa: CASSSQDTGELFF; CDR3nt: TGCGCCAGCAGCTCTCAGGACACCGGGGAGCTGTTTTTT
d_gene: TRBD1; abundance: NA; j_gene: TRBJ2-2; v_gene: TRBV7-2; CDR3aa: CASSARTGIGELFF; CDR3nt: TGTGCCAGCAGCGCGAGGACAGGGATCGGGGAGCTGTTTTTT
d_gene: NA; abundance: few; j_gene: TRBJ2-4; v_gene: TRBV6-1; CDR3aa: CASSFSGLTLAKNIQYF; CDR3nt: TGTGCCAGCAGCTTTAGTGGTCTCACCCTAGCCAAAAACATTCAGTACTTC
d_gene: NA; abundance: many; j_gene: TRBJ1-1; v_gene: TRBV20-1; CDR3aa: CSARKGATSLEAFF; CDR3nt: TGCAGTGCTAGGAAAGGGGCCACCTCTCTTGAAGCTTTCTTT
d_gene: NA; abundance: NA; j_gene: TRBJ2-7; v_gene: TRBV29-1; CDR3aa: CSVERTGEQYF; CDR3nt: TGCAGCGTTGAGAGGACCGGAGAGCAGTACTTC
d_gene: NA; abundance: few; j_gene: TRBJ1-2; v_gene: TRBV5-1; CDR3aa: CASSRSHGDGYTF; CDR3nt: TGCGCCAGCAGCAGGTCGCATGGTGATGGCTACACCTTC
d_gene: NA; abundance: NA; j_gene: TRBJ1-2; v_gene: TRBV4-1; CDR3aa: CASSTGSFYGYTF; CDR3nt: TGCGCCAGCAGCACTGGGTCTTTCTATGGCTACACCTTC
d_gene: NA; abundance: few; j_gene: TRBJ2-5; v_gene: TRBV4-1; CDR3aa: CASSQDRMTGDRETQYF; CDR3nt: TGCGCCAGCAGCCAAGATCGAATGACGGGGGACCGGGAGACCCAGTACTTC
d_gene: NA; abundance: NA; j_gene: TRBJ2-3; v_gene: TRBV20-1; CDR3aa: CSARAGFPTDTQYF; CDR3nt: TGCAGTGCTAGAGCTGGGTTTCCCACAGATACGCAGTATTTT
d_gene: TRBD1; abundance: few; j_gene: TRBJ1-2; v_gene: TRBV5-1; CDR3aa: CASSLGTGAYYGYTF; CDR3nt: TGCGCCAGCAGCCTCGGGACAGGGGCGTACTATGGCTACACCTTC
d_gene: TRBD1; abundance: NA; j_gene: TRBJ1-5; v_gene: TRBV6-2/TRBV6-3; CDR3aa: CASSSSRGPQPQHF; CDR3nt: TGTGCCAGCAGTTCCAGCAGGGGGCCGCAGCCCCAGCATTTT
d_gene: NA; abundance: NA; j_gene: TRBJ2-2; v_gene: TRBV24-1; CDR3aa: CATSRRGGGELFF; CDR3nt: TGTGCCACCTCAAGGCGAGGGGGCGGGGAGCTGTTTTTT
d_gene: NA; abundance: NA; j_gene: TRBJ2-5; v_gene: TRBV13; CDR3aa: CASSSTREVGETQYF; CDR3nt: TGTGCCAGCAGCTCTACTAGGGAGGTTGGGGAGACCCAGTACTTC
d_gene: NA; abundance: few; j_gene: TRBJ2-4; v_gene: TRBV29-1; CDR3aa: CSVVSLGLENIQYF; CDR3nt: TGCAGCGTTGTTTCTCTGGGACTGGAAAACATTCAGTACTTC
d_gene: NA; abundance: NA; j_gene: TRBJ1-1; v_gene: TRBV29-1; CDR3aa: CSVAWGPNTEAFF; CDR3nt: TGCAGCGTTGCCTGGGGCCCGAACACTGAAGCTTTCTTT
d_gene: NA; abundance: many; j_gene: TRBJ1-1; v_gene: TRBV20-1; CDR3aa: CSARDHGGPTEAFF; CDR3nt: TGCAGTGCTAGAGATCATGGGGGTCCCACTGAAGCTTTCTTT
d_gene: NA; abundance: NA; j_gene: TRBJ1-2; v_gene: TRBV7-9; CDR3aa: CASSFDTGFYGYTF; CDR3nt: TGTGCCAGCAGCTTCGACACAGGGTTCTATGGCTACACCTTC
d_gene: NA; abundance: NA; j_gene: TRBJ1-5; v_gene: TRBV7-9; CDR3aa: CASSSGTLEQPQHF; CDR3nt: TGTGCCAGCAGCTCCGGGACGCTTGAGCAGCCCCAGCATTTT
d_gene: TRBD2; abundance: NA; j_gene: TRBJ2-5; v_gene: TRBV4-2; CDR3aa: CASSQAGLAGWGQETQYF; CDR3nt: TGTGCCAGCAGCCAGGCGGGACTAGCGGGATGGGGCCAAGAGACCCAGTACTTC
d_gene: NA; abundance: NA; j_gene: TRBJ2-7; v_gene: TRBV6-5; CDR3aa: CASSYPGQHYEQYF; CDR3nt: TGTGCCAGCAGTTACCCGGGACAACACTACGAGCAGTACTTC
d_gene: TRBD2; abundance: few; j_gene: TRBJ2-1; v_gene: TRBV6-1; CDR3aa: CASTKSGTGYNEQFF; CDR3nt: TGTGCCAGCACTAAAAGCGGGACGGGGTACAATGAGCAGTTCTTC
d_gene: TRBD2; abundance: few; j_gene: TRBJ2-3; v_gene: TRBV20-1; CDR3aa: CSAGGDQRRTDTQYF; CDR3nt: TGCAGTGCTGGGGGGGACCAGCGGCGCACAGATACGCAGTATTTT
d_gene: NA; abundance: NA; j_gene: TRBJ1-1; v_gene: TRBV5-5; CDR3aa: CASTRRGEMNTEAFF; CDR3nt: TGTGCCAGCACCCGGCGGGGGGAAATGAACACTGAAGCTTTCTTT
d_gene: NA; abundance: few; j_gene: TRBJ1-5; v_gene: TRBV3-1; CDR3aa: CASSQSSHGGNQPQHF; CDR3nt: TGTGCCAGCAGCCAAAGCTCCCACGGGGGCAATCAGCCCCAGCATTTT
d_gene: NA; abundance: few; j_gene: TRBJ2-5; v_gene: TRBV28; CDR3aa: CASSSLGGGGYQETQYF; CDR3nt: TGTGCCAGCAGTTCCCTTGGTGGAGGGGGGTACCAAGAGACCCAGTACTTC
d_gene: NA; abundance: NA; j_gene: TRBJ1-5; v_gene: TRBV19; CDR3aa: CASSSIQGPQHF; CDR3nt: TGTGCCAGTAGTTCAATCCAGGGGCCCCAGCATTTT
d_gene: TRBD1; abundance: NA; j_gene: TRBJ1-2; v_gene: TRBV29-1; CDR3aa: CSTGQGDYGYTF; CDR3nt: TGCAGCACGGGACAGGGTGACTATGGCTACACCTTC
d_gene: NA; abundance: NA; j_gene: TRBJ2-5; v_gene: TRBV5-1; CDR3aa: CASAQGRTQETQYF; CDR3nt: TGCGCCAGCGCCCAAGGACGGACACAAGAGACCCAGTACTTC
d_gene: NA; abundance: NA; j_gene: TRBJ1-1; v_gene: TRBV12-3/TRBV12-4; CDR3aa: CASTDDKNTEAFF; CDR3nt: TGTGCCAGCACCGATGACAAGAACACTGAAGCTTTCTTT
d_gene: NA; abundance: few; j_gene: TRBJ1-5; v_gene: TRBV7-2; CDR3aa: CASSLGGRAPQHF; CDR3nt: TGTGCCAGCAGCTTAGGGGGTCGGGCGCCCCAGCATTTT
d_gene: NA; abundance: many; j_gene: TRBJ1-1; v_gene: TRBV5-4; CDR3aa: CASKGVTNTEAFF; CDR3nt: TGTGCCAGCAAGGGGGTGACGAACACTGAAGCTTTCTTT
d_gene: TRBD1; abundance: NA; j_gene: TRBJ2-7; v_gene: TRBV11-2; CDR3aa: CASSLFQGEFHEQYF; CDR3nt: TGTGCCAGCAGCTTATTTCAGGGGGAGTTCCACGAGCAGTACTTC
d_gene: NA; abundance: few; j_gene: TRBJ1-5; v_gene: TRBV6-2/TRBV6-3; CDR3aa: CASSSRELVAPQHF; CDR3nt: TGTGCCAGCAGTTCCCGGGAGTTAGTTGCGCCCCAGCATTTT
d_gene: NA; abundance: many; j_gene: TRBJ2-1; v_gene: TRBV20-1; CDR3aa: CSASIQVYNEQFF; CDR3nt: TGCAGTGCTAGTATTCAGGTCTACAATGAGCAGTTCTTC
d_gene: NA; abundance: few; j_gene: TRBJ2-7; v_gene: TRBV7-2; CDR3aa: CASSLGGKYEQYF; CDR3nt: TGTGCCAGCAGCTTAGGGGGAAAGTACGAGCAGTACTTC
d_gene: NA; abundance: NA; j_gene: TRBJ2-3; v_gene: TRBV7-6; CDR3aa: CASSLLDPPDTQYF; CDR3nt: TGTGCCAGCAGCTTATTAGACCCCCCAGATACGCAGTATTTT
d_gene: NA; abundance: NA; j_gene: TRBJ2-5; v_gene: TRBV28; CDR3aa: CASSLPPGETQYF; CDR3nt: TGTGCCAGCAGTCTCCCCCCGGGAGAGACCCAGTACTTC
d_gene: NA; abundance: few; j_gene: TRBJ2-7; v_gene: TRBV2; CDR3aa: CASSLSGPPYEQYF; CDR3nt: TGTGCCAGCAGTTTGTCGGGTCCCCCCTACGAGCAGTACTTC
d_gene: NA; abundance: many; j_gene: TRBJ2-3; v_gene: TRBV5-6; CDR3aa: CASSLKTRDTQYF; CDR3nt: TGTGCCAGCAGCTTAAAAACCCGGGATACGCAGTATTTT
d_gene: NA; abundance: few; j_gene: TRBJ2-3; v_gene: TRBV5-1; CDR3aa: CASRVPLGDTQYF; CDR3nt: TGCGCCAGCAGGGTTCCCTTGGGGGATACGCAGTATTTT
d_gene: TRBD1; abundance: few; j_gene: TRBJ2-7; v_gene: TRBV9; CDR3aa: CASSIRGYSYEQYF; CDR3nt: TGTGCCAGCAGTATCAGGGGGTACTCCTACGAGCAGTACTTC
d_gene: TRBD2; abundance: few; j_gene: TRBJ2-5; v_gene: TRBV24-1; CDR3aa: CATIIQREWWETQYF; CDR3nt: TGTGCCACCATCATTCAGCGGGAGTGGTGGGAGACCCAGTACTTC